This T cell receptor beta chain originates from a study of T cell clonotyping in hematopoietic cell transplantation. Study-level points and caveats: Few recipient clonotypes overlapped donors; over 95% were de novo at given depth. Without cell sorting, CD4 versus CD8 contributions remain unresolved.

In the case of this clone: The antigen is not known.

TCRdb's table, derived via immunoSEQ multiplex PCR, lists solely in-frame clones and lacks some. Of 4,500 to 5,000 clones in the sample, less than 95% were seen once. This CDR3 region has 12 residues. Germline loops: CDR1 SGHTA, CDR2 FQGNSA. The V end was cut by 3 bases, the J end by 1 base, with 3 bases between. The specimen sequenced was peripheral blood mononuclear cells. V usage is TRBV7-2 and J usage is TRBJ1-1; D is ambiguous. The receptor was isolated from a middle-aged man in good health. Some clones in this sample may be carry-over from other donors' samples. CDR3 region: CASSLTNTEAFF. CDR3 bases: TGTGCCAGCAGCTTGACGAACACTGAAGCTTTCTTT.